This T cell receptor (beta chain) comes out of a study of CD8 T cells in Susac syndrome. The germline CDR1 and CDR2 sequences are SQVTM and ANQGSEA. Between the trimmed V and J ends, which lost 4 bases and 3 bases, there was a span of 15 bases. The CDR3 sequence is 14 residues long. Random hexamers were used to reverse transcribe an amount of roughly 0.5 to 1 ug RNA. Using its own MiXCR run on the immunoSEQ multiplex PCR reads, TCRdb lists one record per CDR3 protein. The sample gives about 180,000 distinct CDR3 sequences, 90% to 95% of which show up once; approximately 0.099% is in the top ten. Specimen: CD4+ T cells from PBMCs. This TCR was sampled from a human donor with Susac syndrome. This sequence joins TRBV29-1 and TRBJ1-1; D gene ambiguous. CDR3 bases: TGCAGCGTTGCCCTGCAGAGGGCGGACACTGAAGCTTTCTTT. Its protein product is CSVALQRADTEAFF.